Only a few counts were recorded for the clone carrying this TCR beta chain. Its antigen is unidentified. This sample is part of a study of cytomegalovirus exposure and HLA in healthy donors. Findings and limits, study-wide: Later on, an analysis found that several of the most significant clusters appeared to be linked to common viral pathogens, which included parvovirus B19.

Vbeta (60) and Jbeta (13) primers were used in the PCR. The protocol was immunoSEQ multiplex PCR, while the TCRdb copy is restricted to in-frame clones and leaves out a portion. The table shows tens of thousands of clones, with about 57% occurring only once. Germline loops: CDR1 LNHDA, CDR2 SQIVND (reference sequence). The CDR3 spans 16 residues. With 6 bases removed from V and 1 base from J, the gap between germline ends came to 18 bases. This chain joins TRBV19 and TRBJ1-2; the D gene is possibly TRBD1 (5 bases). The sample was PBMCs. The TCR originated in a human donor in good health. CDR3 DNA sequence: TGTGCCAGTAGACAACCGCCCGGGACTCTTAACTATGGCTACACCTTC. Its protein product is CASRQPPGTLNYGYTF. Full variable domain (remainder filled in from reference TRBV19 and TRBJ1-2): DGGITQSPKYLFRKEGQNVTLSCEQNLNHDAMYWYRQDPGQGLRLIYYSQIVNDFQKGDIAEGYSVSREKKESFPLTVTSAQKNPTAFYLCASRQPPGTLNYGYTFGSGTRLTVV.